This T cell receptor (beta chain) was identified in a study of CD8+ T cells in alopecia areata. Whole-study context: Severity of treated patients was scored by affected scalp percentage.

Noted treatment: oral pan-JAK inhibitor, 5-10 mg twice daily. Germline CDR1 reads PRHDT; CDR2 reads FYEKMQ (reference sequence). The CDR3 loop spans 13 amino acids. Trimming at V came to 5 bases and at J to 6 bases, leaving 4 bases not matched to a gene. cDNA prepared by RNA extraction and subsequent reverse transcription served as the template for sequencing. Using immunoSEQ multiplex PCR, the repertoire was profiled, and TCRdb retains in-frame clones only, with some absent. The sample lists roughly 180,000 clones, roughly 50% occurring once. Study-wide points: There were also resident alphabeta T cells of normal skin sequenced in scalp samples. It was lesional scalp, especially alopecia totalis/universalis, that showed higher clonality than normal scalp.

Worth noting for this clone: What it binds is not known.

The V gene is TRBV13, the J gene TRBJ1-2; 9 nucleotides match TRBD1. The sample here was CD8+ T cells sorted from blood, taken at week 24, from a patient treated with tofacitinib. This TCR was recovered from a human donor with alopecia areata. This chain's CDR3 is CASSPGTGNGYTF. The CDR3 DNA sequence: TGTGCCAGCAGCCCTGGGACAGGGAATGGCTACACCTTC.